This T cell receptor beta chain was documented in a study of Tregs in tolerant kidney transplant recipients. Overall study context: Recipients received nonmyeloablative bone marrow transplants from related graft donors, with transient mixed chimerism.

In the case of this clone: At one end the junction does not follow the germline gene, possibly because of a read error. The sample carries other DNA sequences with the same CDR3.

This CDR3 region has 15 residues. In germline, CDR1 is MNHEY, CDR2 SMNVEV (reference sequence). Profiled with immunoSEQ multiplex PCR; TCRdb holds only in-frame clones, not every one. The sample shows tens of thousands of clones, 90% to 95% of them seen only once. The source was CD4+ T cells from blood, collected before the transplant. V gene TRBV27 combines with J gene TRBJ1-6; 7 bases are shared with TRBD1. The TCR originated in a human donor who received a combined kidney and bone marrow transplant. Here the CDR3 DNA reads TGTGCCAGCACGGGAGGGGGCTGGTATAATTCCCCCCTCCACTTT. This sequence encodes CASTGGGWYNSPLHF.